This is a list of T cell receptor beta chains from one sample in a study of blood T cell repertoires in COVID-19. Libraries were prepared by immunoSEQ multiplex PCR; TCRdb keeps only in-frame clonotypes and omits some of them. The data contain about 180,000 clones, around 90% of them seen just once; the ten biggest clones take up less than 0.7%. Sequencing was carried out using peripheral blood. These TCRs come from a man aged 55-75 years with COVID-19, enrolled during active disease. CDR3s include the opening cysteine and the closing phenylalanine or tryptophan. D genes are given only for firm matches. Clone size is stated in some rows and not others, as once, few, many or a class when expanded.

NA	TRBJ1-1	TRBV7-9	once	CASSLFQGSRNTEAFF	TGTGCCAGCAGCTTATTCCAGGGGAGCCGGAACACTGAAGCTTTCTTT
NA	TRBJ1-3	TRBV11-2	NA	CASSLIKTAISGNTIYF	TGTGCCAGCAGCTTGATAAAGACAGCGATCTCTGGAAACACCATATATTTT
NA	TRBJ2-7	TRBV13	NA	CASSFAHSYEQYF	TGTGCCAGCAGCTTTGCCCACTCTTACGAGCAGTACTTC
TRBD2	TRBJ2-1	TRBV2	NA	CASSDGGRAYNEQFF	TGTGCCAGCAGTGACGGCGGGAGGGCCTACAATGAGCAGTTCTTC
NA	TRBJ2-2	TRBV9	NA	CASSVVGRNTGELFF	TGTGCCAGCAGCGTAGTAGGGAGGAACACCGGGGAGCTGTTTTTT
TRBD2	TRBJ2-1	TRBV4-1	NA	CASSQVLAGETGSYNEQFF	TGCGCCAGCAGCCAAGTTCTAGCGGGAGAGACTGGCTCCTACAATGAGCAGTTCTTC
NA	TRBJ1-6	TRBV6-5	NA	CASRDSSYNSPLHF	TGTGCCAGCAGAGACAGCTCCTATAATTCACCCCTCCACTTT
TRBD1	TRBJ1-6	TRBV18	few	CASSQETGLSPLHF	TGTGCCAGCTCACAAGAGACAGGGCTGTCACCCCTCCACTTT
NA	TRBJ2-4	TRBV28	NA	CASSAGQYLAKNIQYF	TGTGCCAGCAGTGCGGGACAGTACTTAGCCAAAAACATTCAGTACTTC
TRBD1	TRBJ2-4	TRBV9	NA	CASSVDRVKNIQYF	TGTGCCAGCAGCGTCGACAGGGTGAAAAACATTCAGTACTTC
NA	TRBJ1-3	TRBV18	few	CASSPADRSIGNTIYF	TGTGCCAGCTCACCTGCCGACAGGAGCATTGGAAACACCATATATTTT
NA	TRBJ1-1	TRBV18	NA	CASSPTETPGGTEAFF	TGTGCCAGCTCACCTACTGAGACACCGGGAGGCACTGAAGCTTTCTTT
NA	TRBJ2-7	TRBV6-1	NA	CASSEQGYYEQYF	TGTGCCAGCAGTGAACAGGGGTACTACGAGCAGTACTTC
TRBD1	TRBJ1-1	TRBV18	NA	CASSPRTGDNTEAFF	TGTGCCAGCTCACCCCGGACAGGGGATAACACTGAAGCTTTCTTT
TRBD1	TRBJ1-2	TRBV11-2	NA	CASSPGQGAEGYTF	TGTGCCAGCAGCCCGGGACAGGGGGCAGAGGGCTACACCTTC
NA	TRBJ1-2	TRBV6-5	NA	CASSYSGGERGYTF	TGTGCCAGCAGTTACTCCGGCGGGGAGCGGGGCTACACCTTC
NA	TRBJ2-3	TRBV29-1	NA	CSVNHRRGGTDTQYF	TGCAGCGTCAACCACAGGAGAGGAGGCACAGATACGCAGTATTTT
NA	TRBJ1-1	TRBV7-8	NA	CASSAFRNTEAFF	TGTGCCAGCAGCGCCTTTAGGAACACTGAAGCTTTCTTT
TRBD2	TRBJ2-1	TRBV7-2	NA	CASSDSTLAGVLINEQFF	TGTGCCAGCAGCGATAGCACCTTAGCGGGAGTGTTAATCAATGAGCAGTTCTTC
NA	TRBJ2-5	TRBV1	NA	CTSSQDSPGGLGETQYF	TGCACCAGCAGCCAAGACTCCCCGGGGGGCTTGGGGGAGACCCAGTACTTC
NA	TRBJ1-3	TRBV5-6	NA	CASSPVGSSGNTIYF	TGTGCCAGCAGCCCCGTTGGCTCATCTGGAAACACCATATATTTT
NA	TRBJ1-3	TRBV5-4	NA	CASSLAGGGRNTIYF	TGTGCCAGCAGCTTGGCCGGGGGGGGTAGAAACACCATATATTTT
TRBD1	TRBJ1-5	TRBV19	NA	CASSPGTGDNQPQHF	TGTGCCAGTAGTCCCGGGACAGGAGACAATCAGCCCCAGCATTTT
TRBD2	TRBJ2-7	TRBV10-3	NA	CAINGREGSEQYF	TGTGCCATCAATGGGCGGGAGGGGTCCGAGCAGTACTTC
NA	TRBJ2-4	TRBV28	NA	CASSTGYSGLNIQYF	TGTGCCAGCAGCACGGGATACAGCGGGCTAAACATTCAGTACTTC
NA	TRBJ2-7	TRBV19	NA	CASSIPGGSSYEQYF	TGTGCCAGTAGTATCCCCGGGGGAAGCTCCTACGAGCAGTACTTC
NA	TRBJ1-3	TRBV6-6	few	CASAVSGNTIYF	TGTGCCAGCGCAGTCTCTGGAAACACCATATATTTT
NA	TRBJ1-5	TRBV6-6	NA	CASSYSELNQPQHF	TGTGCCAGCAGTTACTCGGAGCTCAATCAGCCCCAGCATTTT
TRBD1	TRBJ1-1	TRBV9	few	CASSVAGQGNTEAFF	TGTGCCAGCAGCGTAGCGGGACAGGGGAACACTGAAGCTTTCTTT
NA	TRBJ2-3	TRBV30	NA	CAWSLYSTDTQYF	TGTGCCTGGAGTCTATATAGCACAGATACGCAGTATTTT
NA	TRBJ2-1	TRBV24-1	NA	CATSDTAGERYNEQFF	TGTGCCACCAGTGATACCGCAGGGGAGAGGTACAATGAGCAGTTCTTC
NA	TRBJ2-3	TRBV5-1	NA	CASRPGTSTDTQYF	TGCGCCAGCAGACCCGGGACAAGCACAGATACGCAGTATTTT
TRBD2	TRBJ2-1	TRBV10-3	NA	CAISEVLAVGNEQFF	TGTGCCATCAGTGAGGTGCTAGCGGTGGGGAATGAGCAGTTCTTC
NA	TRBJ1-2	TRBV24-1	NA	CATSDSGLRYTF	TGTGCCACCAGTGACTCGGGACTGCGATACACCTTC
TRBD1	TRBJ2-5	TRBV10-3	NA	CAISGPGQGQETQYF	TGTGCCATCAGTGGCCCCGGACAGGGCCAAGAGACCCAGTACTTC
NA	TRBJ2-5	TRBV7-2	NA	CASSRGALQETQYF	TGTGCCAGCAGCCGGGGGGCCCTCCAAGAGACCCAGTACTTC
NA	TRBJ1-2	TRBV7-2	NA	CASSFPRVGYGYTF	TGTGCCAGCAGCTTCCCTCGGGTGGGCTATGGCTACACCTTC